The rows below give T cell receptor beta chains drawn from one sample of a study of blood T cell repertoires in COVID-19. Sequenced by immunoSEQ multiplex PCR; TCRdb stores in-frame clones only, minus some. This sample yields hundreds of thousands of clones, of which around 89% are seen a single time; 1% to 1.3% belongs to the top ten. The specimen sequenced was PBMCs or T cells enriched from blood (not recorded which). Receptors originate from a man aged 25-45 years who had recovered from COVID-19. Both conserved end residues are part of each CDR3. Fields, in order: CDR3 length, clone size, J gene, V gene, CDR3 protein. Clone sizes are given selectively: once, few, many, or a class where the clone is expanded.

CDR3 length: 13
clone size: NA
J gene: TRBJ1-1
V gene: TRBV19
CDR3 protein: CASIRTGGTEAFF

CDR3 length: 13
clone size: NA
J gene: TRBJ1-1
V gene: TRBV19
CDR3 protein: CASSIWANTEAFF

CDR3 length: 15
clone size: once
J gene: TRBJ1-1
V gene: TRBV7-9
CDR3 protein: CASSPGGTGNTEAFF

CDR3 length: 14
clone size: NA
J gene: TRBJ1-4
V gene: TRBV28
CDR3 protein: CASNFGTGREKLFF

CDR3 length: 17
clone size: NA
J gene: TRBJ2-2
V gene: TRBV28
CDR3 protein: CASSSPPGLAFPGELFF

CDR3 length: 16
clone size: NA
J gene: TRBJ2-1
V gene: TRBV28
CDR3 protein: CASSPNDGQGINEQFF

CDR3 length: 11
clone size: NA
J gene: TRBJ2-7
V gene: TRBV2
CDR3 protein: CASASSYEQYF

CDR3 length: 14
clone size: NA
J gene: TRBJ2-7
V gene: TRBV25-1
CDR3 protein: CASSAGHLSYEQYF

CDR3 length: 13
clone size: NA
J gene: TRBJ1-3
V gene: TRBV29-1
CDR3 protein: CSSGTISGNTIYF

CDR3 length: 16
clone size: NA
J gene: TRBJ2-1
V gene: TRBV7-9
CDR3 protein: CASSPKTSGTLNEQFF

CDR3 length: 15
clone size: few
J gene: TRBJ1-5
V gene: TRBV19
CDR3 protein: CASSASGQPHQPQHF

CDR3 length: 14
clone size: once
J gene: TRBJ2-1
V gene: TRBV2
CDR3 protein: CASRTVSSYNEQFF

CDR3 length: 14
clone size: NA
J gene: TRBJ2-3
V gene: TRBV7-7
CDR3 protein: CASSKTSGNPTQYF

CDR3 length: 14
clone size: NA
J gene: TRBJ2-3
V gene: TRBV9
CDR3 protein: CASSEPPRGGAQYF

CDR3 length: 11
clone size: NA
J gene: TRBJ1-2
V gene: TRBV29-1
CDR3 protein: CSAVSNYGYTF

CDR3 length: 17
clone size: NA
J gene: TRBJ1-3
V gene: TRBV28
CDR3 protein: CASSPWGGKTSGNTIYF

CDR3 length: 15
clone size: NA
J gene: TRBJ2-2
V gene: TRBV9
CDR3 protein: CASSPSGRNTGELFF

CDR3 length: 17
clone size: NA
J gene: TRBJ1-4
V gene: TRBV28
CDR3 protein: CASRAGTGEATNEKLFF

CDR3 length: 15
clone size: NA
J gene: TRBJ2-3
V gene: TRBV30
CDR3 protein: CAWSPLAMSTDTQYF

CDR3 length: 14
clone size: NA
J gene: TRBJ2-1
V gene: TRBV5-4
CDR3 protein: CASSFQGAGYEQFF

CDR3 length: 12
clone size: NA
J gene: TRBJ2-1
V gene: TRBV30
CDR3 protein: CAWSTGPHEQFF

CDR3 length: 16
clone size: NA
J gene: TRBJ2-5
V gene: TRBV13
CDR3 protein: CASSLGGLAGGETQYF

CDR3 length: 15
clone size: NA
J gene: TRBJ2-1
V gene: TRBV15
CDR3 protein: CATSRDLAGNNEQFF

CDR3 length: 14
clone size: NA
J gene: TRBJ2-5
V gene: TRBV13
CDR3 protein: CASSPWTGEETQYF

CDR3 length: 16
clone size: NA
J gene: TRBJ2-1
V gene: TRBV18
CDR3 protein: CASSPPGEDRAAEQFF

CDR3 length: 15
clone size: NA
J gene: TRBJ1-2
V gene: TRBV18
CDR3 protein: CASSPTGDQDYGYTF

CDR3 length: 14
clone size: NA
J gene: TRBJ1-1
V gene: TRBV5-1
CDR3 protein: CASSDDMGNTEAFF

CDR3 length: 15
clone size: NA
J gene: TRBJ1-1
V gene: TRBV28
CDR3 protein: CASSGPGQGRAEAFF

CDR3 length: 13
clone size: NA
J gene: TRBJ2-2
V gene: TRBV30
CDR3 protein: CAWAGLAVGELFF

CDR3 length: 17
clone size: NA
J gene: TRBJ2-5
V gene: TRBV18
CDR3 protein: CASSPFPLAGHQETQYF

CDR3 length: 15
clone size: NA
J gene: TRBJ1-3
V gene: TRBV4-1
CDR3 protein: CASSPPGASGNTIYF

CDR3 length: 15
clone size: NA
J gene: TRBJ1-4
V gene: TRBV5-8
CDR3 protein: CASSLRRQGSEKLFF

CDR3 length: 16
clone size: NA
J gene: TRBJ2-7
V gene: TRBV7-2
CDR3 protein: CASSTPGGLAPYEQYF

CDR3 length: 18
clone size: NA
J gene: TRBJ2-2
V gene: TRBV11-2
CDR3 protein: CASSYMARLAGGTGELFF

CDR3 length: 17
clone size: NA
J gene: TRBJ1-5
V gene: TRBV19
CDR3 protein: CASSLPGKGQGFQPQHF

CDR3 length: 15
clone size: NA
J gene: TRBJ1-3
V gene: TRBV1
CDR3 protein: CTSSRTGSSGNTIYF

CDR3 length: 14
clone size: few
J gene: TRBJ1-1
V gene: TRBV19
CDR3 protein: CASSILFAGAEAFF

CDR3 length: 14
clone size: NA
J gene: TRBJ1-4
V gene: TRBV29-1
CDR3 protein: CSGQGTTFNEKLFF

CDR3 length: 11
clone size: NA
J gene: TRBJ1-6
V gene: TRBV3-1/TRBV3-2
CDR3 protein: CASSQEGRMHF

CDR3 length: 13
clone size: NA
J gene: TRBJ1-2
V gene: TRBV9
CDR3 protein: CASSALNYGGYTF

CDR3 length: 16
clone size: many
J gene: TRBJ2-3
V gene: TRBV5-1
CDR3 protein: CASSLGGTDLTDTQYF

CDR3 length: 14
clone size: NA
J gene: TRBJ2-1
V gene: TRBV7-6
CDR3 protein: CASSPHSGSNEQFF

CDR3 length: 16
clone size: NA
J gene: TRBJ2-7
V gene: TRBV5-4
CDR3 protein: CASSPAALAGGGEQYF

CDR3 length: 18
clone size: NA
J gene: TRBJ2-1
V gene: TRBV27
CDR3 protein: CASSPWRAGVVRGNEQFF

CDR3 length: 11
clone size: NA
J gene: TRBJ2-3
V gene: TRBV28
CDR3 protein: CASAGADTQYF

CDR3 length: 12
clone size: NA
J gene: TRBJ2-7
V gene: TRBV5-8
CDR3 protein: CASSPYTYEQYF

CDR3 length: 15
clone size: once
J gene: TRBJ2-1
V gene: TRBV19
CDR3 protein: CASVRDAGTYNEQFF

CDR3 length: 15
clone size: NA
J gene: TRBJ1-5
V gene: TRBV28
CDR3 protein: CASSLATHFRQPQHF

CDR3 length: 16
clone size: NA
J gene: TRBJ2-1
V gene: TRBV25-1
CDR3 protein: CASSDPRDTTYNEQFF

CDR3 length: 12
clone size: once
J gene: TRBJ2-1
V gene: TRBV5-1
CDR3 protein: CASSVGSNEQFF